The clone carrying this T cell receptor beta chain was observed many times. Antigen: not known. The data belong to a study of regulatory T cells in long-lasting Graves disease. Findings and limits, study-wide: Patients with persistent Graves' had lower TCR diversity than newly diagnosed patients. Samples came from peripheral blood alone, without thyroid tissue.

V lost 2 bases and J lost 8, with 15 bases in between. Germline-derived CDR1 and CDR2 are MGHDK and SYGVNS. The CDR3 loop spans 14 amino acids. The time point: persistent/refractory GD, antithyroid drugs over 5 years with positive TRAb. There was RNA extracted from PBMCs, and the TCR library was made from it. Graves' disease diagnosis relied on American Thyroid Association guidelines. Arm-PCR of CDR3 regions with iRepertoire HTBI primers generated TCR beta libraries. TCRdb called the multiplex PCR reads again in MiXCR, with one record for every CDR3 protein. The top ten hold approximately 14% of the sample, which has roughly 430,000 distinct CDR3 sequences, around 23% seen once.

The chain carries TRBV25-1 and TRBJ1-2; tentatively, D is TRBD1 (6 bases). This TCR derives from a female donor with Graves disease. The sample consisted of peripheral blood mononuclear cells (PBMCs), taken when the disease was refractory, from a patient treated with antithyroid drugs. The CDR3 DNA is TGTGCCAGCAGTGAAATGGCACAGGGTGGAGGCTACACCTTC. As protein: CASSEMAQGGGYTF.